Below, 13 T cell receptor beta chains from the same sample are listed, as sequenced in a study of OX40 agonist ivuxolimab in advanced cancers. The assay was immunoSEQ multiplex PCR, and TCRdb's table has in-frame clones only and misses some. The sample has tens of thousands of clones, about nine tenths seen once. The specimen was CD4+ or CD8+ T cells sorted from blood, collected in a trial of the OX40 agonist ivuxolimab. These receptors all stem from an adult with an advanced solid tumor such as melanoma, head and neck, liver or kidney cancer.

The V call is TRBV5-4, the J call TRBJ1-4; D ambiguous. Germline CDR1 is SGHNT and CDR2 is YYREEE (reference sequence). The CDR3 contains 13 residues. V was trimmed by 1 base and J by 6 bases, leaving 7 bases between them. The CDR3 protein is CASSLPGYEKLFF. CDR3 DNA sequence: TGTGCCAGCAGCTTGCCGGGGTATGAAAAACTGTTTTTT.

V usage is TRBV28 and J usage is TRBJ1-2; 9 positions agree with TRBD1. After removal of 6 bases from V and 2 bases from J, the junction contained 4 bases not matched to a gene. The length of the CDR3 is 14 residues. Looked up from germline, CDR1 is MDHEN and CDR2 is SYDVKM. The CDR3 spells CASRRQGVNYGYTF. CDR3 coding DNA: TGTGCCAGCAGGCGACAGGGGGTGAACTATGGCTACACCTTC.

V usage is TRBV14 and J usage is TRBJ2-1; a possible D gene is TRBD2 (6 bases). The CDR3 totals 14 residues. V was shortened by 2 bases and J by 6 bases, with 11 bases between the two germline ends. CDR1 is SGHDN and CDR2 is FVKESK in the germline V gene. The CDR3 region is CASSQRDFLNEQFF. CDR3 nucleotide sequence: TGTGCCAGCAGCCAACGGGACTTCCTCAATGAGCAGTTCTTC. Together with reference TRBV14 and TRBJ2-1, the CDR3 gives the full variable domain: EAGVTQFPSHSVIEKGQTVTLRCDPISGHDNLYWYRRVMGKEIKFLLHFVKESKQDESGMPNNRFLAERTGGTYSTLKVQPAELEDSGVYFCASSQRDFLNEQFFGPGTRLTVL.

The CDR3 region has the DNA TGTGCCAGCTCTTTGCGGCAGGGTGACTATGGCTACACCTTC. It codes for CASSLRQGDYGYTF. J is TRBJ1-2 and V is TRBV18; weak D call: TRBD1 (5 bases). Trimming took off 6 bases at V and 3 bases at J, with 14 bases between the two ends. This CDR3 has 14 amino acids. Germline V gene data show CDR1 as KGHSH and CDR2 as LQKENI.

J is TRBJ1-2 and V is TRBV6-5, with a tentative D call TRBD1 (5 bases). V was trimmed by 4 bases and J by 4 bases, leaving 10 bases between them. CDR1 is MNHEY, CDR2 SVGAGI, per germline. The CDR3 is 13 residues long. The CDR3 region is CASSSGPLYGYTF. CDR3 nucleotide sequence: TGTGCCAGCAGTTCAGGGCCCCTCTATGGCTACACCTTC.

V usage is TRBV11-3 and J usage is TRBJ2-7; 8 bases match TRBD2. This CDR3 region has 15 residues. Germline CDR1 reads SGHNT; CDR2 reads YENEEA. V gave up 5 bases and J gave up 2 bases; unmatched junction bases: 8. The CDR3 spells CASSARLASAYEQYF. CDR3 DNA: TGTGCCAGCAGCGCCAGACTAGCGTCCGCCTACGAGCAGTACTTC.

The chain uses TRBV5-4 and TRBJ1-2; D perhaps matches TRBD1 (6 bases). Trimming pared 4 bases from V and 1 base from J, leaving 11 bases between. The CDR3 totals 14 residues. Looked up from germline, CDR1 is SGHNT and CDR2 is YYREEE (reference sequence). DNA of the CDR3: TGTGCCAGCAGCCTGGACAGACTTAACTATGGCTACACCTTC. Encoded protein: CASSLDRLNYGYTF. Looking up the rest from reference TRBV5-4 and TRBJ1-2 gives the full variable domain: ETGVTQSPTHLIKTRGQQVTLRCSSQSGHNTVSWYQQALGQGPQFIFQYYREEENGRGNFPPRFSGLQFPNYSSELNVNALELDDSALYLCASSLDRLNYGYTFGSGTRLTVV.

The V and J genes are TRBV11-3 and TRBJ1-3; 8 nucleotides match TRBD1. V lost 1 base to trimming and J lost 0 bases; unmatched junction nucleotides: 2. The CDR3 has 16 amino acids. Germline loops: CDR1 SGHNT, CDR2 YENEEA. DNA of the CDR3: TGTGCCAGCAGCTTAGGACAGGGGCGCTCTGGAAACACCATATATTTT. It codes for CASSLGQGRSGNTIYF.

CDR3 residues: CAWSVGPSPGNTIYF. The CDR3 DNA is TGTGCCTGGAGTGTGGGACCTTCACCTGGAAACACCATATATTTT. The chain employs TRBV30 and TRBJ1-3, with D perhaps TRBD1 (5 bases). The ends were cut back, 0 bases at V and 2 bases at J, with 11 bases in the middle. The CDR3 consists of 15 residues. In germline, CDR1 is GTSNPN, CDR2 SVGIG (reference sequence).

The V gene is TRBV28, the J gene TRBJ2-3; 12 nucleotides agree with TRBD2. V trimming: 6 bases; J trimming: 6 bases; junction bases outside the gene matches: 7. Germline V CDR1 and CDR2: MDHEN, SYDVKM. The CDR3 has 15 amino acids. CDR3 sequence: CASSTSGGLRDTQYF. CDR3 bases: TGTGCCAGCAGCACTAGCGGGGGGCTGAGGGATACGCAGTATTTT.

V gene TRBV7-9 combines with J gene TRBJ1-2, with 10 positions matching TRBD1. Germline trimming cut 5 bases from V and 7 bases from J; bases unmatched to any gene: 4. The CDR3 runs to 13 residues. The germline CDR1 and CDR2 sequences are SEHNR and FQNEAQ (reference sequence). CDR3 sequence (DNA): TGTGCCAGCAGCACAAGACAGGGGGCTGGCTACACCTTC. This codes for CASSTRQGAGYTF.

Written as DNA, the CDR3 is TGTGCCAGCAGAACAACTAGCGGGAGGCCGGGGGGTGAGCAGTTCTTC. It yields the protein CASRTTSGRPGGEQFF. The chain combines TRBV7-9 with TRBJ2-1, with TRBD2 matching over 12 bases. Germline loops: CDR1 SEHNR, CDR2 FQNEAQ (reference sequence). CDR3 size: 16 residues. With V trimmed by 6 bases and J by 9 bases, 12 bases remained unmatched.

This chain connects TRBV7-9 to TRBJ1-2; tentative D call: TRBD1 (6 bases). V dropped 2 bases and J dropped 6 bases, with 10 bases sitting between them. Germline CDR1 SEHNR, CDR2 FQNEAQ (reference sequence). There are 13 residues in the CDR3. CDR3 residues: CASSLKPGDGYTF. CDR3 nucleotide sequence: TGTGCCAGCAGCTTAAAACCAGGGGATGGCTACACCTTC.